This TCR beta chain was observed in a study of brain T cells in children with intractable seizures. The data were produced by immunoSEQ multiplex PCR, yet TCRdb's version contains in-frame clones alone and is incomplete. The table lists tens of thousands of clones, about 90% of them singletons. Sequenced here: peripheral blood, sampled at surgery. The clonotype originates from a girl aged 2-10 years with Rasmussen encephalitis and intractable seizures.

The CDR3 DNA reads as TGTGCCAGTAGCCCGGCTTCGCGGGGGGGCGTTTGGGGCCCCTACGAGCAGTACTTC. Amino acid sequence: CASSPASRGGVWGPYEQYF. This rearrangement joins TRBV19 to TRBJ2-7; 9 nucleotides match TRBD2. The CDR3 runs 19 residues. V dropped 6 bases and J dropped 2; count of bases not matched to a gene: 20. CDR1 and CDR2 (germline): LNHDA, SQIVND (reference sequence).